The 2 T cell receptor beta chains below all came from one sample that was sequenced in a study of CD8 T cells in Susac syndrome. Random-hexamer reverse transcription was applied to roughly 0.5 to 1 ug RNA. TCRdb recomputed calls from the immunoSEQ multiplex PCR reads with MiXCR, one row per CDR3 protein. The top ten hold around 0.2% of the sample, which has about 300,000 distinct CDR3 sequences, about nine tenths seen once. Sequenced input: CD8+ T cells from PBMCs. These receptors originate from a human donor with multiple sclerosis.

The V call is TRBV29-1, the J call TRBJ2-5; D unclear. Trimming cost V 2 bases and J 1 base, with 5 bases left between them. Germline-derived CDR1 and CDR2 are SQVTM and ANQGSEA. CDR3 size: 12 residues. The DNA for the CDR3 is TGCAGCGTTGAATCAATCCAAGAGACCCAGTACTTC. Residues: CSVESIQETQYF.

J is TRBJ1-6 and V is TRBV7-3, with D possibly TRBD1 on 6 matching bases. Deletions cut 1 base from V and 10 bases from J, with 11 bases between. The CDR3 sequence is 14 residues long. Germline-derived CDR1 and CDR2 are SGHTA and FQGTGA. The chain's CDR3 is CASSLIGGQSPLHF. The CDR3 region has the DNA TGTGCCAGCAGCTTAATCGGGGGCCAATCACCCCTCCACTTT.